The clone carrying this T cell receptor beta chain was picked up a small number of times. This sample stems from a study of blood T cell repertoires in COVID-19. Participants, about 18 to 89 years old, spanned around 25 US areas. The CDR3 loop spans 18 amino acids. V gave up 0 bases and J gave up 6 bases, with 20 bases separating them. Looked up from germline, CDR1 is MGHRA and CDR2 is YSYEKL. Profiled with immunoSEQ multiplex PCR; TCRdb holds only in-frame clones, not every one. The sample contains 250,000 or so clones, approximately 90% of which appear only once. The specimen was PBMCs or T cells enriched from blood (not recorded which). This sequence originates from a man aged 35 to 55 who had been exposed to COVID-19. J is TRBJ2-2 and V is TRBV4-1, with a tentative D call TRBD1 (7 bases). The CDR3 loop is CASSQDSRGALAAGELFF. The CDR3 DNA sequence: TGCGCCAGCAGCCAAGATAGCAGGGGGGCACTAGCCGCCGGGGAGCTGTTTTTT.